This T cell receptor (beta chain) was identified in a study of cytomegalovirus exposure and HLA in healthy donors. Points from the study as a whole: In a later analysis, specific HLA alleles were associated with around 17,000 TCR beta sequences at a 0.05 false discovery rate.

Use of 60 Vbeta and 13 Jbeta primers characterized the PCR. Data came from immunoSEQ multiplex PCR; TCRdb stores just in-frame clones and leaves some out. Of under 130,000 clones detected, roughly three quarters appear once; the ten largest clones hold approximately 3%. The CDR3 is 17 amino acids. Germline loops: CDR1 SGHTA, CDR2 FQGTGA. The V and J ends lost 5 bases and 7 bases respectively, with 24 bases between them. To note about this clone: Its antigen is unidentified.

What was sequenced was PBMCs. V gene TRBV7-3 combines with J gene TRBJ2-1, with D unclear. The source is a man younger than 45 in good health and CMV-seronegative. CDR3 protein: CASSLSGTGVLENEQFF. CDR3 coding DNA: TGTGCCAGCAGCCTCTCCGGAACGGGTGTCTTGGAGAATGAGCAGTTCTTC. Filled out from reference TRBV7-3 and TRBJ2-1, the complete variable domain reads GAGVSQTPSNKVTEKGKYVELRCDPISGHTALYWYRQSLGQGPEFLIYFQGTGAADDSGLPNDRFFAVRPEGSVSTLKIQRTERGDSAVYLCASSLSGTGVLENEQFFGPGTRLTVL.